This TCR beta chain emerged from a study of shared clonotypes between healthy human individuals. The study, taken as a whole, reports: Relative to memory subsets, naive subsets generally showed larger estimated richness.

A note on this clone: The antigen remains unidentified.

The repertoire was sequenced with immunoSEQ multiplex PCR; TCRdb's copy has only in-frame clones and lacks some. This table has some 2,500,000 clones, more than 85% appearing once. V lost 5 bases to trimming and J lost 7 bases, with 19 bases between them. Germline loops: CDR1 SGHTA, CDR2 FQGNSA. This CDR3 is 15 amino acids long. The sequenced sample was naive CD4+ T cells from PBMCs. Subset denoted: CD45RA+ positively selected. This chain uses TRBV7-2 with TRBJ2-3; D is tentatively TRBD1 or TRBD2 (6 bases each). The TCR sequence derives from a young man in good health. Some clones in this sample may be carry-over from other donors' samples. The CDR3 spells CASSPQGRGTYTQYF. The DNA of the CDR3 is TGTGCCAGCAGCCCCCAGGGGCGGGGAACCTATACGCAGTATTTT.